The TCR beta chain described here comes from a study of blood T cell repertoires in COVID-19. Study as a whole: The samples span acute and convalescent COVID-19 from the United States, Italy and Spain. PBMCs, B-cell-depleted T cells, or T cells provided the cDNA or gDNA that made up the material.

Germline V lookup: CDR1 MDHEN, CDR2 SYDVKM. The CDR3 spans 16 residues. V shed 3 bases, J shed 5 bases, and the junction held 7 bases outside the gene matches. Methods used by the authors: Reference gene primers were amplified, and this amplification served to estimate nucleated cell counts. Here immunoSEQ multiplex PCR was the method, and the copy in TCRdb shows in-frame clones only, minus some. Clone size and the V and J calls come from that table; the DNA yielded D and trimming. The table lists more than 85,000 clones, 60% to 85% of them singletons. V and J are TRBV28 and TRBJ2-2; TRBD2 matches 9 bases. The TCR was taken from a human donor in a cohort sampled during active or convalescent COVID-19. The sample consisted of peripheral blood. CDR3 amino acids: CASSFTAGGSTGELFF. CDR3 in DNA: TGTGCCAGCAGTTTTACGGCGGGAGGGTCAACCGGGGAGCTGTTTTTT.